This TCR beta chain was retrieved from a study of CD8 T cells in ankylosing spondylitis (dated by TCRdb to the late 2010s). Broadly, across the study: The study profiled T cell receptor beta repertoires in healthy donors and ankylosing spondylitis patients to find disease-linked TCR variants. Samples of peripheral blood were taken, and for ankylosing spondylitis patients, synovial fluid was collected as well. The full study cohort comprised around 25 ankylosing spondylitis patients and roughly 110 healthy donors. Results the study describes overall, beyond this receptor: The disease-linked clones had a CD8+ phenotype and were found at relatively low frequencies in peripheral blood. Some TCR beta motif variants had previously been reported in synovial fluid and blood of reactive arthritis patients, which suggested common disease-initiation mechanisms. A TCR beta motif of about eight highly homologous amino acid variants appeared characteristic of blood from ankylosing spondylitis patients. Significant enrichment of the disease-linked clones was reported in matched synovial fluid samples from ankylosing spondylitis patients.

As for this clonotype: The specificity of this receptor is unknown. No base quality values were provided; no much bigger clone lies one nucleotide off.

Instrument on record: Illumina HiSeq 2500. Quantitative 5'-RACE with molecular barcodes was used to prepare TCR beta libraries. The original pipeline was this. Disease-linked TCR variants were identified with a new computational method built on a probabilistic model of VDJ rearrangement. TCRdb trimmed the raw reads at Q25, called clones with MiXCR and kept productive beta chains. Here each entry gathers all rows of one CDR3 protein and keeps the most common genes and DNA. The V and J calls reflect TCRdb's pipeline rather than the authors' work. This sample has approximately 150,000 distinct CDR3 sequences in its table, and 25% to 35% of those were observed once. The top ten clones comprise about 6% of the sample. From the cysteine through the phenylalanine, the CDR3 covers 16 amino acids. CDR3 DNA only is kept here, 48 bases in frame from base 1. From the germline V gene, CDR1 is ENHRY and CDR2 is SYGVKD. V is reduced by 0 bases and J by 4 bases, leaving a spacing of 13 bases between them.

Synovial fluid samples and blood samples obtained from the same ankylosing spondylitis patients were matched. This receptor was obtained from a male donor with ankylosing spondylitis. Sequencing input: synovial fluid, either unsorted or a sorted T cell fraction (not recorded which). The chain uses TRBV10-3 and TRBJ1-5, and the D gene may be TRBD1, 6 bases matching. In nucleotide form, the sequence is TGTGCCATCAGTGAGTCGGATGACAGGAGTAATCAGCCCCAGCATTTT. It translates to CAISESDDRSNQPQHF.